The 14 T cell receptor beta chains reported below all come from one sample, sequenced in a study of shared clonotypes between healthy human individuals (dated by TCRdb to about 2020). Receptor libraries were prepared by the immunoSEQ multiplex PCR assay. Sourced from immuneACCESS, this table was stored by TCRdb with only in-frame sequences that have V and J called. A share of the clones is absent; for the studies checked, an unresolved V gene accounts for under half, and the remainder has no known explanation. In this sample the table shows around 2.1 million clones, 93% of which occur a single time. Under 2% of the sample is in the top ten clones. CD8 naive samples were CD45RO-negative cells positively selected for CCR7, giving a CD45RA+CCR7+ population that excluded TemRA cells. The specimen was naive CD8+ T cells from PBMCs. Taken with the paper, the label for cell subset or site translates to: CD45RA+CCR7+. The origin of the receptors is a man between 18 and 29 years old in good health. Some clones in this sample may be carry-over from other donors' samples.

The chain uses TRBV18 and TRBJ2-7, with D possibly TRBD2 on 5 matching bases. This CDR3 has 14 amino acids. The germline V and J ends were trimmed by 2 bases and 6 bases, with 14 bases remaining between them. Germline V gene sequence: CDR1 KGHSH, CDR2 LQKENI. The CDR3 region is CASSPDAAGSEQYF. CDR3 nucleotide sequence: TGTGCCAGCTCACCAGATGCCGCGGGTTCCGAGCAGTACTTC.

The chain uses TRBV6-4 and TRBJ2-7; D uncertain. Germline V CDR1 and CDR2: MRHNA, SNTAGT. The CDR3 is 13 residues long. Trimming removed 0 bases from V and 6 bases from J, with 9 bases in between. The CDR3 loop reads CASSDSKRSEQYF. In DNA, the CDR3 is TGTGCCAGCAGTGACTCGAAACGAAGCGAGCAGTACTTC.

This clone has a single count. The V call is TRBV7-9, the J call TRBJ2-3; 7 bases line up with TRBD1. V shed 1 base, J shed 3 bases, and the junction held 7 bases outside the gene matches. Germline CDR1 is SEHNR and CDR2 is FQNEAQ (reference sequence). This CDR3 region has 16 residues. CDR3 bases: TGTGCCAGCAGCTTAGTCGGACAGGAGCCAACAGATACGCAGTATTTT. This encodes CASSLVGQEPTDTQYF.

The V call is TRBV4-1, the J call TRBJ2-3, with TRBD1 identical over 10 bases. Germline CDR1 and CDR2: MGHRA and YSYEKL. The length of the CDR3 is 18 residues. V shed 3 bases, J shed 6 bases, and the junction held 15 bases outside the gene matches. The CDR3 DNA is TGCGCCAGCAGCCACTCAACAGCCGGGACAGGGGCCAGCGATACGCAGTATTTT. Amino acids: CASSHSTAGTGASDTQYF.

The chain recombines TRBV7-9 with TRBJ2-7; 8 nucleotides align to TRBD1. Trimming removed 1 base from V and 0 bases from J; junction bases left unmatched: 2. The CDR3 runs to 15 residues. Germline V gene data show CDR1 as SEHNR and CDR2 as FQNEAQ (reference sequence). The CDR3: CASSLGDRSSYEQYF. The DNA of the CDR3 is TGTGCCAGCAGCTTAGGGGACAGGTCCTCCTACGAGCAGTACTTC.

The chain couples TRBV6-6 to TRBJ1-1, with D unclear. The germline CDR1 and CDR2 sequences are MNHNY and SVGAGI (reference sequence). V was trimmed by 5 bases and J by 8 bases, leaving 9 bases between them. This CDR3 has 11 residues. The chain's CDR3 is CASSPGVEAFF. The CDR3, as DNA: TGTGCCAGCAGTCCGGGAGTAGAAGCTTTCTTT.

V is TRBV5-1 and J is TRBJ2-7; 12 bases map to TRBD1. The CDR3 spans 13 residues. Germline CDR1 is SGHRS and CDR2 is YFSETQ. Trimming at V came to 5 bases and at J to 5 bases, leaving 2 bases not matched to a gene. The DNA of the CDR3 is TGCGCCAGCAGGGGACAGGGGGCCCACGAGCAGTACTTC. This encodes CASRGQGAHEQYF.

The gene calls are TRBV4-1 and TRBJ1-3; TRBD1 agrees at 8 bases. Per germline, CDR1 MGHRA and CDR2 YSYEKL. The junction had 4 bases not matched to a gene; V was cut back by 0 bases and J by 0 bases. This CDR3 has 17 residues. Here the CDR3 DNA reads TGCGCCAGCAGCCAAGATGGGGACAGGCGCTCTGGAAACACCATATATTTT. The encoded protein is CASSQDGDRRSGNTIYF.

The chain is built from TRBV6-1 and TRBJ2-5, with TRBD1 matching over 9 bases. The germline CDR1 and CDR2 sequences are MNHNS and SASEGT. V shed 1 base and J 5 bases; nucleotides not matched to a gene: 8. The CDR3 sequence is 16 residues long. CDR3 residues: CASSEGWTGVTETQYF. As DNA, the CDR3 is TGTGCCAGCAGTGAAGGGTGGACAGGGGTGACGGAGACCCAGTACTTC.

CDR3 in DNA: TGTGCCAGCAGCTCTTGGTCTGGCACTGAAGCTTTCTTT. Its protein product is CASSSWSGTEAFF. The V and J genes are TRBV9 and TRBJ1-1; D is unresolved. V lost 4 bases to trimming and J lost 4 bases, with 11 bases between them. The length of the CDR3 is 13 residues. Germline V gene sequence: CDR1 SGDLS, CDR2 YYNGEE.

To note about this clone: Other nucleotide sequences from this sample produce the same CDR3. This chain links TRBV19 with TRBJ2-1; D unresolved. The CDR3 has 15 amino acids. Trimming took 0 bases from V and 2 from J, leaving 8 bases between them. The germline gives CDR1 LNHDA, CDR2 SQIVND (reference sequence). This chain's CDR3 is CASSIDRVTYNEQFF. The CDR3 DNA sequence: TGTGCCAGTAGTATAGATCGCGTAACCTACAATGAGCAGTTCTTC. Based on the CDR3 plus reference TRBV19 and TRBJ2-1, the full variable domain is DGGITQSPKYLFRKEGQNVTLSCEQNLNHDAMYWYRQDPGQGLRLIYYSQIVNDFQKGDIAEGYSVSREKKESFPLTVTSAQKNPTAFYLCASSIDRVTYNEQFFGPGTRLTVL.

This chain connects TRBV28 to TRBJ2-7; D is uncertain. The germline CDR1 and CDR2 sequences are MDHEN and SYDVKM. The CDR3 is made up of 13 amino acids. The ends were cut back, 6 bases at V and 2 bases at J, with 11 bases in the middle. The CDR3, as DNA: TGTGCCAGCAGCCGCCCTCGTGCCTACGAGCAGTACTTC. As protein: CASSRPRAYEQYF.

This clone has just one count. The V and J genes are TRBV29-1 and TRBJ1-2, with TRBD1 as a possible D gene (6 bases). Germline CDR1 and CDR2: SQVTM and ANQGSEA. V gave up 1 base and J gave up 6 bases, with 12 bases separating them. This CDR3 has 13 residues. CDR3 DNA sequence: TGCAGCGTTGAAGCGGACTACAGGGATGGCTACACCTTC. This encodes CSVEADYRDGYTF.

The chain employs TRBV9 and TRBJ1-1; D unclear. This CDR3 region has 12 residues. In germline, CDR1 is SGDLS, CDR2 YYNGEE. The ends were cut back, 4 bases at V and 11 bases at J, with 15 bases in the middle. In nucleotides, the CDR3 is TGTGCCAGCAGCCCCCCAGGTCAGGAGGCTTTCTTT. Its translation is CASSPPGQEAFF. Full variable domain (missing parts from reference TRBV9 and TRBJ1-1): DSGVTQTPKHLITATGQRVTLRCSPRSGDLSVYWYQQSLDQGLQFLIQYYNGEERAKGNILERFSAQQFPDLHSELNLSSLELGDSALYFCASSPPGQEAFFGQGTRLTVV.